This TCR beta chain was captured in a study of T cells in localized non-small cell lung cancer. General study results and limits: The study detected a median around 61 of the top 100 tumor clones in adjacent lung.

The CDR3 sequence is 15 residues long. Deletions cut 10 bases from V and 4 bases from J, with 21 bases between. The germline V gene has CDR1 ENHRY and CDR2 SYGVKD. Points on this clone: Its antigen is unknown.

Using immunoSEQ multiplex PCR, the repertoire was profiled, and TCRdb retains in-frame clones only, with some absent. The table records tens of thousands of clones, about nine tenths of them present only once. Here the sequenced sample was PBMCs, taken before any cancer treatment. The source is a man between 40 and 70 years old with stage II squamous cell lung carcinoma. V is TRBV10-3 and J is TRBJ2-3; D is uncertain. The CDR3 coding sequence is TGTGCCACCCGGACCGATTTCTCGGGCGCAGATACGCAGTATTTT. Protein: CATRTDFSGADTQYF.